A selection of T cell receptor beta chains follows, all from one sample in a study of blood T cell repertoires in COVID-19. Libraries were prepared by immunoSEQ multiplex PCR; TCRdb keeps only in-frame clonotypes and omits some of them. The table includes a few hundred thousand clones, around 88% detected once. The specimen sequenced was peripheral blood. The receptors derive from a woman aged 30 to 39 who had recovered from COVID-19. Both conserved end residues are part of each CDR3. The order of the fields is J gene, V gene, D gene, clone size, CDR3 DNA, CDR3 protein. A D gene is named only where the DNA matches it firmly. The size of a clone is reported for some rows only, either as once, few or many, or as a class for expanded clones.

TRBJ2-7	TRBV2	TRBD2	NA	TGTGCCAGCTTTGGGCCGGCGGGGGGCGGGTACGAGCAGTACTTC	CASFGPAGGGYEQYF
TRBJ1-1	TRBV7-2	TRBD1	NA	TGTGCCAGCAGCTTAGCCGGACAGGGGGCAACGAGCACTGAAGCTTTCTTT	CASSLAGQGATSTEAFF
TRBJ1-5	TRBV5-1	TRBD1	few	TGCGCCAGCAGCTCGGGACAGGGGAGCAATCAGCCCCAGCATTTT	CASSSGQGSNQPQHF
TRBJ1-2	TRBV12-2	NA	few	TGTGCAAGTCGCTTAGCGACAGGGGAGGACAGTTTCTATGGCTACACCTTC	CASRLATGEDSFYGYTF
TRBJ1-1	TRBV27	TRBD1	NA	TGTGCCAGCAGTGTACGGACAGGGACTTACACTGAAGCTTTCTTT	CASSVRTGTYTEAFF
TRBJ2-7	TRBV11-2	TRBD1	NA	TGTGCCAGCAGCCAGACAGGGGGCGAGCAGTACTTC	CASSQTGGEQYF
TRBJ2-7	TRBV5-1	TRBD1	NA	TGCGCCAGCAGCTCCGGACAGGGGGATTCCGAGCAGTACTTC	CASSSGQGDSEQYF
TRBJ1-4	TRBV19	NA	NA	TGTGCCAGTAGTGTACGGGGTGCAACTAATGAAAAACTGTTTTTT	CASSVRGATNEKLFF
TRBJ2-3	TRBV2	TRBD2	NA	TGTGCCAGCAGACACCGACTAGCGGGGGGGCTGAAAGATACGCAGTATTTT	CASRHRLAGGLKDTQYF
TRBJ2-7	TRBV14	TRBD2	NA	TGTGCCAGCAGCCAAGCTCTGGCCACTAGCGGAGAGTACGAGCAGTACTTC	CASSQALATSGEYEQYF
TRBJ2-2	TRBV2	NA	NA	TGTGCCGGGGGGGGCAGCGCGAACACCGGGGAGCTGTTTTTT	CAGGGSANTGELFF
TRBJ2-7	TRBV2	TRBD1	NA	TGTGCCAGCAGTGTACAGGGGGCACTTTACGAGCAGTACTTC	CASSVQGALYEQYF
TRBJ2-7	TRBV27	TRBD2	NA	TGTGCCAGCAGTTTCGCAGCGGGGGCACCCTACGAGCAGTACTTC	CASSFAAGAPYEQYF
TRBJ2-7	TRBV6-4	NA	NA	TGTGCCAGCAGTGACTCTCCGACAGTCTACGAGCAGTACTTC	CASSDSPTVYEQYF
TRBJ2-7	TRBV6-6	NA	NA	TGTGCCAGCGGGCGTTTGAGGGACGAGCAGTACTTC	CASGRLRDEQYF
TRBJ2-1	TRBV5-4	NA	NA	TGTGCCAGCAGCTTGGCCGGACTCTACAATGAGCAGTTCTTC	CASSLAGLYNEQFF